Below are 27 T cell receptor beta chains sequenced from a single sample in a study of CD4 T cells in relation to SARS-CoV-2 and coronaviruses listed by TCRdb under 2021. CD4+ T cells from unexposed donors were collected before the COVID-19 pandemic (2011-2018). The EasySep CD4+ T cell isolation kit was used to isolate CD4+ T cells once the cultures had run for ten to eleven days. Library creation used the immunoSEQ multiplex PCR assay. The table comes from immuneACCESS by way of TCRdb, which keeps in-frame sequences with V and J called. Part of the clones is missing from these tables; in studies checked, under half for an unresolved V gene and the rest for unknown reasons. For this sample the table gives about 29,000 clones, of which around 76% were detected only once. The top ten clones comprise around 15% of the sample. Their specific antigens are unknown. The sample consisted of CD4+ T cells from PBMCs, cultured in vitro. Receptors originate from a human donor in good health.

J is TRBJ2-7 and V is TRBV3-1 (or the pseudogene TRBV3-2); 9 bases fit TRBD1. The CDR3 length is 15 residues. The J segment lost 6 bases and the V segment lost 0 bases, leaving 6 bases of the junction unmatched. Germline CDR1 is LGHDT and CDR2 is YNNKEL (reference sequence). CDR3 residues: CASSQDEGTGPEQYF. CDR3 DNA: TGTGCCAGCAGCCAAGATGAAGGGACAGGGCCCGAGCAGTACTTC.

The chain recombines TRBV11-3 with TRBJ1-5; no clear D. CDR3 length: 12 residues. V was pared by 2 bases and J by 8 bases, with 7 bases between. The germline V gene encodes CDR1 SGHNT and CDR2 YENEEA. The chain's CDR3 is CASSLRAKPQHF. CDR3 DNA sequence: TGTGCCAGCAGCTTACGGGCGAAGCCCCAGCATTTT.

This chain uses TRBV27 with TRBJ2-2; 7 bases are shared with TRBD1. Germline trimming cut 5 bases from V and 5 bases from J; bases unmatched to any gene: 2. The CDR3 is 13 amino acids. Germline V lookup: CDR1 MNHEY, CDR2 SMNVEV (reference sequence). The CDR3 sequence is CASSIQGTGELFF. CDR3 nucleotide sequence: TGTGCCAGCAGTATACAGGGGACCGGGGAGCTGTTTTTT.

The V call is TRBV14, the J call TRBJ2-5; D remains ambiguous. V was cut by 1 base and J by 1 base, with 1 base left in between. CDR3 length equals 12 residues. Germline CDR1 and CDR2: SGHDN and FVKESK. CDR3 DNA: TGTGCCAGCAGCCAAGCCCAAGAGACCCAGTACTTC. As protein: CASSQAQETQYF.

J is TRBJ2-7 and V is TRBV5-4; tentative D call: TRBD1 (6 bases). Deletions cut 0 bases from V and 3 bases from J, with 10 bases between. There are 14 residues in the CDR3. CDR1 SGHNT and CDR2 YYREEE come from the germline V gene (reference sequence). The CDR3 DNA reads TGTGCCAGCAGCTTGGGTGCCAGGGGCTACGAGCAGTACTTC. This gives the protein CASSLGARGYEQYF.

This rearrangement joins TRBV5-1 to TRBJ2-1; 8 nucleotides match TRBD2. V shed 2 bases, J shed 2 bases, and the junction held 6 bases outside the gene matches. Germline V gives CDR1 SGHRS, CDR2 YFSETQ. This CDR3 is 16 amino acids long. The CDR3 here is CASSFSSGGPYNEQFF. As DNA, the CDR3 is TGCGCCAGCAGCTTTTCCAGCGGGGGCCCCTACAATGAGCAGTTCTTC.

The chain links TRBV20-1 to TRBJ2-3; D is uncertain. The CDR3 has 11 amino acids. Germline V lookup: CDR1 DFQATT, CDR2 SNEGSKA (reference sequence). The CDR3 is CSPESVDTQYF. CDR3 DNA: TGCAGCCCCGAGTCGGTAGATACGCAGTATTTT.

The genes are TRBV6-2 or TRBV6-3 and TRBJ2-1; D remains ambiguous. The V and J ends lost 2 bases and 4 bases respectively, with 12 bases between them. CDR1 and CDR2 (germline): MNHEY, SVGEGT. The CDR3 runs to 15 residues. In nucleotides, the CDR3 is TGTGCCAGCAGTTACGGAAGGACGCGTTACAATGAGCAGTTCTTC. Its protein product is CASSYGRTRYNEQFF.

This clone was observed a few times. This sequence joins TRBV5-6 and TRBJ1-6, with a possible D match to TRBD1 (6 bases). The CDR3 has 17 amino acids. The germline gives CDR1 SGHDT, CDR2 YYEEEE. The V end lost 0 bases, the J end lost 7 bases, and 17 bases lay between the germline ends. DNA of the CDR3: TGTGCCAGCAGCTTGGCGTTTGGACAGAAGGGGAATTCACCCCTCCACTTT. This codes for CASSLAFGQKGNSPLHF.

V gene TRBV12-5 combines with J gene TRBJ2-3; tentative D call: TRBD2 (6 bases). The CDR3 is 14 amino acids. The germline V gene has CDR1 LGHNT and CDR2 FRNRAP. The ends were cut back, 2 bases at V and 4 bases at J, with 10 bases in the middle. This chain's CDR3 is CASGLYPGADTQYF. CDR3 DNA sequence: TGTGCTAGTGGTTTGTACCCGGGAGCAGATACGCAGTATTTT.

This chain's CDR3 is CASSLVRNTEAFF. In DNA, the CDR3 is TGTGCCAGCAGCTTAGTCCGGAACACTGAAGCTTTCTTT. The chain has TRBV11-3 and TRBJ1-1; no clear D gene. Germline CDR1 reads SGHNT; CDR2 reads YENEEA. The CDR3 runs to 13 residues. V was shortened by 1 base and J by 1 base, with 4 bases between the two germline ends.

The V and J genes are TRBV7-9 and TRBJ2-5; D might be TRBD1 or TRBD2, each matching 6 bases. The CDR3 loop spans 13 amino acids. Between the trimmed V and J ends, which lost 8 bases and 5 bases, there was a span of 15 bases. Germline CDR1 is SEHNR and CDR2 is FQNEAQ (reference sequence). The DNA for the CDR3 is TGTGCCAGCTTCAGGGGACTCGGGGAGACCCAGTACTTC. This translates into CASFRGLGETQYF.

This sequence joins TRBV5-1 and TRBJ1-2; no clear D gene. The CDR3 sequence is 15 residues long. The germline V and J ends were trimmed by 2 bases and 7 bases, with 18 bases remaining between them. Germline CDR1 reads SGHRS; CDR2 reads YFSETQ. CDR3 in amino acids: CASSFLEGSSSGYTF. In nucleotides, the CDR3 is TGCGCCAGCAGCTTTTTGGAGGGATCGTCGAGTGGCTACACCTTC.

The CDR3 protein is CASSQEFGIPSGELFF. The CDR3 nucleotides are TGTGCCAGCAGCCAAGAGTTCGGAATCCCCAGCGGGGAGCTGTTTTTT. The chain employs TRBV3-1 (or the pseudogene TRBV3-2) and TRBJ2-2; D ambiguous. Germline V CDR1 and CDR2: LGHDT, YNNKEL (reference sequence). The CDR3 consists of 16 residues. V gave up 0 bases and J gave up 7 bases, with 15 bases separating them.

V is TRBV7-9 and J is TRBJ2-1; 7 bases fit TRBD1. V shed 3 bases, J shed 10 bases, and the junction held 6 bases outside the gene matches. There are 13 residues in the CDR3. The germline V gene has CDR1 SEHNR and CDR2 FQNEAQ (reference sequence). CDR3 in DNA: TGTGCCAGCAGCTTTCAACAGGGGCCCGAGCAGTTCTTC. Translating gives CASSFQQGPEQFF. Looking up the rest from reference TRBV7-9 and TRBJ2-1 gives the full variable domain: DTGVSQNPRHKITKRGQNVTFRCDPISEHNRLYWYRQTLGQGPEFLTYFQNEAQLEKSRLLSDRFSAERPKGSFSTLEIQRTEQGDSAMYLCASSFQQGPEQFFGPGTRLTVL.

The chain links TRBV25-1 to TRBJ1-6; a weak D match, TRBD1 (5 bases). V dropped 4 bases and J dropped 0 bases, with 16 bases sitting between them. The germline gives CDR1 MGHDK, CDR2 SYGVNS. The CDR3 has 18 residues. The CDR3 region is CASSGKERGTSYNSPLHF. The CDR3 DNA reads as TGTGCCAGCAGTGGGAAGGAGAGGGGTACCTCCTATAATTCACCCCTCCACTTT.

The J gene is TRBJ2-2, the V gene TRBV7-2; no firm D call. This CDR3 comprises 13 residues. With 1 base removed from V and 6 bases from J, the gap between germline ends came to 6 bases. Looked up from germline, CDR1 is SGHTA and CDR2 is FQGNSA. For the CDR3, the DNA is TGTGCCAGCAGCTTAGTCTTAGCCGGGGAGCTGTTTTTT. It yields the protein CASSLVLAGELFF.

The rearrangement links TRBV7-2 to TRBJ1-4; perhaps TRBD1 as D (6 bases). The CDR3 length is 15 residues. V was pared by 5 bases and J by 3 bases, with 13 bases between. Germline V gene data show CDR1 as SGHTA and CDR2 as FQGNSA. The CDR3 bases are TGTGCCAGCAGCGCCATACAGGGTCCTAATGAAAAACTGTTTTTT. Protein: CASSAIQGPNEKLFF.

The sample holds one count of this clone. The chain uses TRBV4-3 and TRBJ2-7; D is possibly TRBD1 (5 bases). The V gene's germline CDR1 is LGHNA and CDR2 YSLEER. Trimming cost V 0 bases and J 2 bases, with 11 bases left between them. CDR3 length: 15 amino acids. The CDR3 reads CASSQDWTSPYEQYF. The CDR3 coding sequence is TGCGCCAGCAGCCAAGATTGGACAAGCCCCTACGAGCAGTACTTC.

V is TRBV7-8 and J is TRBJ2-7, with D possibly matching TRBD1 (7 bases). The CDR3 is 13 residues long. Germline CDR1 SGHVS, CDR2 FQNEAQ. The ends were cut back, 6 bases at V and 5 bases at J, with 14 bases in the middle. CDR3: CASRNQGGDEQYF. The CDR3 DNA reads as TGTGCCAGCAGGAATCAGGGGGGAGACGAGCAGTACTTC.

The V and J genes are TRBV2 and TRBJ2-3, with D uncertain. The CDR3 is 12 residues long. Germline V gives CDR1 SNHLY, CDR2 FYNNEI. Between the trimmed V and J ends, which lost 4 bases and 2 bases, there was a span of 4 bases. In DNA form, the CDR3 reads TGTGCCAGCAGTGCCGACACAGATACGCAGTATTTT. Amino acid sequence: CASSADTDTQYF.

This rearrangement joins TRBV5-4 to TRBJ2-5, with D possibly being TRBD1 (6 bases). The CDR3 contains 13 residues. Germline CDR1 and CDR2: SGHNT and YYREEE (reference sequence). Deletions cut 2 bases from V and 5 bases from J, with 10 bases between. CDR3 nucleotide sequence: TGTGCCAGCAGCTTCACAGGGTTTGAGACCCAGTACTTC. Translated, it gives CASSFTGFETQYF.

The genes are TRBV10-3 and TRBJ1-5; 9 nucleotides align to TRBD1. From germline, CDR1 is ENHRY and CDR2 SYGVKD. The junction had 7 bases not matched to a gene; V was cut back by 4 bases and J by 6 bases. The CDR3 length is 15 residues. CDR3 sequence (DNA): TGTGCCATCAGTGGTAGGGACAGGGAGGGTCAGCCCCAGCATTTT. Translation gives CAISGRDREGQPQHF.

The rearrangement joins TRBV6-5 to TRBJ1-4, with a weak D call TRBD1 (6 bases). This CDR3 region has 16 residues. Between the trimmed V and J ends, which lost 4 bases and 0 bases, there was a span of 12 bases. Per the germline V gene, CDR1 is MNHEY and CDR2 is SVGAGI. The CDR3 here is CASSFYRAATNEKLFF. The CDR3 DNA sequence: TGTGCCAGCAGTTTTTACAGGGCAGCAACTAATGAAAAACTGTTTTTT.

The chain employs TRBV4-3 and TRBJ2-1, with TRBD2 matching 13 bases. Germline V gene data show CDR1 as LGHNA and CDR2 as YSLEER. The CDR3 runs 18 residues. The junction had 11 bases not matched to a gene; V was cut back by 3 bases and J by 6 bases. CDR3: CASSQEVLTSGRANEQFF. CDR3 DNA sequence: TGCGCCAGCAGCCAGGAAGTCCTCACTAGCGGGAGGGCCAATGAGCAGTTCTTC.

The rearrangement uses TRBV5-1 and TRBJ1-5; 8 bases map to TRBD1. The CDR3 sequence is 15 residues long. Germline V gene sequence: CDR1 SGHRS, CDR2 YFSETQ. After removal of 3 bases from V and 3 bases from J, the junction contained 5 bases not matched to a gene. CDR3 protein: CASSSGTGYNQPQHF. The CDR3 coding sequence is TGCGCCAGCAGCTCCGGGACAGGTTACAATCAGCCCCAGCATTTT.

The J gene is TRBJ1-6, the V gene TRBV7-2; D unclear. From germline, CDR1 is SGHTA and CDR2 FQGNSA. The CDR3 extends over 18 amino acids. The V gene lost 2 bases and the J gene lost 0 bases, with 14 bases spanning the gap. CDR3 in amino acids: CASSLSPGRSSYNSPLHF. The DNA for the CDR3 is TGTGCCAGCAGCTTATCGCCGGGTCGGAGCTCCTATAATTCACCCCTCCACTTT.